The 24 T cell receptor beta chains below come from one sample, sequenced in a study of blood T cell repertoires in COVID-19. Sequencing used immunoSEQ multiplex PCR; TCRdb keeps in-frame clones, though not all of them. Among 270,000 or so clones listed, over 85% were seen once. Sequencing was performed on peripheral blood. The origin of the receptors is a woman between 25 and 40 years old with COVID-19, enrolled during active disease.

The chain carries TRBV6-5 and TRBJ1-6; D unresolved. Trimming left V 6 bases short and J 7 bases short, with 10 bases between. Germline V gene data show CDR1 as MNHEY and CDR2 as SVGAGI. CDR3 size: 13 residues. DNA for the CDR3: TGTGCCAGCAGCCGCTTTAGCAATTCACCCCTCCACTTT. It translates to CASSRFSNSPLHF.

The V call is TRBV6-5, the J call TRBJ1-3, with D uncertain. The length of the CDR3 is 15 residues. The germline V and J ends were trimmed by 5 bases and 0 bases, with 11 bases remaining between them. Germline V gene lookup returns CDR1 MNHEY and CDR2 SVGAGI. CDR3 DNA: TGTGCCAGCAGTCCCAACTTCGACTCTGGAAACACCATATATTTT. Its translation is CASSPNFDSGNTIYF.

The CDR3, as DNA: TGTGCCAGCAGCTTTTTTCGGGGGGCTGAGGTTGAAGCTTTCTTT. It is translated as CASSFFRGAEVEAFF. This rearrangement joins TRBV7-2 to TRBJ1-1; the D gene is possibly TRBD1 (6 bases). Germline CDR1 and CDR2: SGHTA and FQGNSA. V was cut by 3 bases and J by 7 bases, with 18 bases left in between. The CDR3 consists of 15 residues.

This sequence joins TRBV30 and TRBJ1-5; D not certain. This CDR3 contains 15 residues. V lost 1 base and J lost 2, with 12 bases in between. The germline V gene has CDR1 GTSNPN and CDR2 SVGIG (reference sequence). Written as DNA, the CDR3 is TGTGCCTGGAGTGAATTAGGGAGCGGCAATCAGCCCCAGCATTTT. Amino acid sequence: CAWSELGSGNQPQHF.

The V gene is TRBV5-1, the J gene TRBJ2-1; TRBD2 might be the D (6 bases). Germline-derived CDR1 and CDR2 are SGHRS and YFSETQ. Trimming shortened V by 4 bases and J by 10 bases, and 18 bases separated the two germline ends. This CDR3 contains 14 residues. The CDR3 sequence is CASSPTLAPGEQFF. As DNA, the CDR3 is TGCGCCAGCAGCCCCACTCTAGCGCCAGGCGAGCAGTTCTTC.

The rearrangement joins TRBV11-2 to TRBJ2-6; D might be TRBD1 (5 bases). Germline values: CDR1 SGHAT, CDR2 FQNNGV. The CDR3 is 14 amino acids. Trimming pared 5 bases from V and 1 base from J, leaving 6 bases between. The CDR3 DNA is TGTGCCAGCAGCACAGGTTCTGGGGCCAACGTCCTGACTTTC. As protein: CASSTGSGANVLTF.

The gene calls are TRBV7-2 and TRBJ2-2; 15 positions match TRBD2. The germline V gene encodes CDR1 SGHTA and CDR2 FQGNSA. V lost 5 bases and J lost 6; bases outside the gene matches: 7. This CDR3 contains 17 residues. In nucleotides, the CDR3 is TGTGCCAGCAGCGTCGGACTAGCGGGGGGGCCGGCCGGGGAGCTGTTTTTT. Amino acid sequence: CASSVGLAGGPAGELFF.

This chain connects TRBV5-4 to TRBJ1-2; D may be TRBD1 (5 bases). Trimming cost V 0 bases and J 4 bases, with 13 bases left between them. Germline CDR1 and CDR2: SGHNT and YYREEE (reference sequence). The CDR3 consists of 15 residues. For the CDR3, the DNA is TGTGCCAGCAGCTTGGGCCCTCAGCAGGGCTATGGCTACACCTTC. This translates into CASSLGPQQGYGYTF.

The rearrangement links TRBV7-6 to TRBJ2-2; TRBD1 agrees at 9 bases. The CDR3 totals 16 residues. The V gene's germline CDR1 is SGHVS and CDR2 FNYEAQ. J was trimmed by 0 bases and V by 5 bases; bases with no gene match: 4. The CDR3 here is CASSLTGGPNTGELFF. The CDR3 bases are TGTGCCAGCAGCCTCACAGGGGGCCCGAACACCGGGGAGCTGTTTTTT.

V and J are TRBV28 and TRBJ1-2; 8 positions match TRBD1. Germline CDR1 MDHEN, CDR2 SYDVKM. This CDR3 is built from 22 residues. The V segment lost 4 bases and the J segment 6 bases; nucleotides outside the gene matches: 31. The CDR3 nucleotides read TGTGCCAGCAGTTCCTGGACAGGGACAACAACGCACCAAAAGAACGAACAGCATGGCTACACCTTC. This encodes CASSSWTGTTTHQKNEQHGYTF.

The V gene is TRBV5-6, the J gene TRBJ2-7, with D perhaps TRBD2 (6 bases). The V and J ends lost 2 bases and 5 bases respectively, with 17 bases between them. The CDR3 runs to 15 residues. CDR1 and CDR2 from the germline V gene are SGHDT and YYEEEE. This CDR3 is CASSFGTDFFHEQYF. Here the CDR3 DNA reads TGTGCCAGCAGCTTCGGGACTGATTTTTTTCACGAGCAGTACTTC.

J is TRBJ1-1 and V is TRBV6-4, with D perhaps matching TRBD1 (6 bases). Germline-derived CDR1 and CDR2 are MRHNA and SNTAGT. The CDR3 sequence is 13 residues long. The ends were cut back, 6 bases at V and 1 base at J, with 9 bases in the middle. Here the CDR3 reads CASRPTGNTEAFF. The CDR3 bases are TGTGCCAGCAGGCCGACAGGGAACACTGAAGCTTTCTTT.

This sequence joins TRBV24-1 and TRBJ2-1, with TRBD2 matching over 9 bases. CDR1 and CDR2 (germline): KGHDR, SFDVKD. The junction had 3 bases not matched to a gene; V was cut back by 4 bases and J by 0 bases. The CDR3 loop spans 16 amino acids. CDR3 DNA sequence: TGTGCCACCAGTGAATATAGCGGGGGCTCCTACAATGAGCAGTTCTTC. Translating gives CATSEYSGGSYNEQFF.

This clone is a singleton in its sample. The CDR3 sequence: CASSIIQGPNSPLHF. The CDR3 nucleotides read TGTGCCAGTAGTATTATACAGGGGCCCAATTCACCCCTCCACTTT. This chain links TRBV19 with TRBJ1-6, with TRBD1 matching 7 bases. The germline gives CDR1 LNHDA, CDR2 SQIVND (reference sequence). The junction had 6 bases not matched to a gene; V was cut back by 3 bases and J by 7 bases. The CDR3 length is 15 residues.

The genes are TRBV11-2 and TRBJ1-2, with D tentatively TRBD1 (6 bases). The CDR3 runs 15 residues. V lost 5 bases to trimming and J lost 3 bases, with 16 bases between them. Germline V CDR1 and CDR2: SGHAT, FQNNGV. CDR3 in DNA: TGTGCCAGCAGCCCCTTCGCGGGGGGCGACTATGGCTACACCTTC. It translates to CASSPFAGGDYGYTF.

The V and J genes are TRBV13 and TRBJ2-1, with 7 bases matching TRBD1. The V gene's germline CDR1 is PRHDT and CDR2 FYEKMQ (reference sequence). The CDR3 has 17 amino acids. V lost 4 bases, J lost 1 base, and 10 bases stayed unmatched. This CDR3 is CASSSFYRGKSYNEQFF. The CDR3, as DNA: TGTGCCAGCAGCTCGTTTTACAGGGGCAAGTCCTACAATGAGCAGTTCTTC.

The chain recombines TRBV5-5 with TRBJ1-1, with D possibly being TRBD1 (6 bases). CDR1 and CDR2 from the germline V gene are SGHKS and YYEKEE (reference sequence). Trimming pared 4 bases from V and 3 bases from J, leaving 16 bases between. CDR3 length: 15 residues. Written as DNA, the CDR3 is TGTGCCAGCAGCACCTCCCCAGGGGTTGACACTGAAGCTTTCTTT. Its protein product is CASSTSPGVDTEAFF.

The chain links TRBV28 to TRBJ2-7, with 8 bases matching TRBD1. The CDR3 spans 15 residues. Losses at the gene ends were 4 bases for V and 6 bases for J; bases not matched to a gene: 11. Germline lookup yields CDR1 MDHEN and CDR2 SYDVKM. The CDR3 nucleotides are TGTGCCAGCAGTTCCCTCGGGACAGGAGTCGGCGAGCAGTACTTC. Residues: CASSSLGTGVGEQYF.

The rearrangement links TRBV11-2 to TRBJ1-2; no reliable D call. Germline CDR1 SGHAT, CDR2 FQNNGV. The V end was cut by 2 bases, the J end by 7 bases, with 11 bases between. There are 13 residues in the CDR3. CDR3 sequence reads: CASSLRGSGGYTF. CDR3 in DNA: TGTGCCAGCAGCTTACGGGGATCGGGTGGCTACACCTTC.

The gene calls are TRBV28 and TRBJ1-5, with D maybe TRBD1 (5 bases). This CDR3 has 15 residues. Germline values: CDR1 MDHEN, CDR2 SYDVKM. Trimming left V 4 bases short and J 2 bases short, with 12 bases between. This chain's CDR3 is CASSYGVRGNQPQHF. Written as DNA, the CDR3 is TGTGCCAGCAGTTATGGAGTCAGGGGCAATCAGCCCCAGCATTTT. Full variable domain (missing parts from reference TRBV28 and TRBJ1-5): DVKVTQSSRYLVKRTGEKVFLECVQDMDHENMFWYRQDPGLGLRLIYFSYDVKMKEKGDIPEGYSVSREKKERFSLILESASTNQTSMYLCASSYGVRGNQPQHFGDGTRLSIL.

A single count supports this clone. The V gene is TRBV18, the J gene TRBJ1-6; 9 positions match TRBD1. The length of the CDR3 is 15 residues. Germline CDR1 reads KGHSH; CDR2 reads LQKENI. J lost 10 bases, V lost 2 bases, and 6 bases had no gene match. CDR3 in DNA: TGTGCCAGCTCACCATGGGACAGGGTGAGATCACCCCTCCACTTT. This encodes CASSPWDRVRSPLHF.

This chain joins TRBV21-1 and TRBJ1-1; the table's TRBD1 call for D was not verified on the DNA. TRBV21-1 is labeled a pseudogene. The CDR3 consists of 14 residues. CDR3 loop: CASRFEQGSPEAFF. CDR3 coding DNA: TGTGCCAGCAGGTTCGAACAGGGGTCGCCAGAAGCTTTCTTT.

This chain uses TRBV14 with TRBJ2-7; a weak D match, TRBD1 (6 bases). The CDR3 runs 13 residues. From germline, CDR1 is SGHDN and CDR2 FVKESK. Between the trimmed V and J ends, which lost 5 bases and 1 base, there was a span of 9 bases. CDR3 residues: CASSYRDSYEQYF. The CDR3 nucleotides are TGTGCCAGCAGCTACAGGGATTCCTACGAGCAGTACTTC.

As DNA, the CDR3 is TGTGCCAGCAGCTTAGATCCGAGGTCCTTCCCAAATGAAAAACTGTTTTTT. Amino acid sequence: CASSLDPRSFPNEKLFF. The V gene is TRBV11-3, the J gene TRBJ1-4; no clear D. Germline CDR1 and CDR2: SGHNT and YENEEA. V lost 0 bases, J lost 5 bases, and 16 bases lay in between. The CDR3 spans 17 residues.